This TCR beta chain was sequenced in a study of blood T cell repertoires in COVID-19. Background on the study: COVID-19 samples collected from the United States, Italy and Spain covered acute and convalescent phases. PBMCs, B-cell-depleted T cells, or T cells provided the cDNA or gDNA that made up the material.

Per the study methods: Nucleated cell counts were estimated from reference gene primer amplification. Here immunoSEQ multiplex PCR was the method, and the copy in TCRdb shows in-frame clones only, minus some. V and J calls plus clone size are reproduced from that table; the DNA served to infer D and trimming. This table has 90,000 to 130,000 clones, approximately 80% appearing once. The clonotype originates from a woman aged 55-69 years with acute or convalescent COVID-19. The sample consisted of peripheral blood.

CDR3 nucleotides: TGTGCCAGCAGTTTAGAGGGGCAGGGGGCCTCCCTTAACTATGGCTACACCTTC. Translated, it gives CASSLEGQGASLNYGYTF. This rearrangement joins TRBV27 to TRBJ1-2; 8 bases fit TRBD1. The CDR3 is made up of 18 amino acids. CDR1 and CDR2 from the germline V gene are MNHEY and SMNVEV (reference sequence). V gave up 2 bases and J gave up 1 base; unmatched junction bases: 12.